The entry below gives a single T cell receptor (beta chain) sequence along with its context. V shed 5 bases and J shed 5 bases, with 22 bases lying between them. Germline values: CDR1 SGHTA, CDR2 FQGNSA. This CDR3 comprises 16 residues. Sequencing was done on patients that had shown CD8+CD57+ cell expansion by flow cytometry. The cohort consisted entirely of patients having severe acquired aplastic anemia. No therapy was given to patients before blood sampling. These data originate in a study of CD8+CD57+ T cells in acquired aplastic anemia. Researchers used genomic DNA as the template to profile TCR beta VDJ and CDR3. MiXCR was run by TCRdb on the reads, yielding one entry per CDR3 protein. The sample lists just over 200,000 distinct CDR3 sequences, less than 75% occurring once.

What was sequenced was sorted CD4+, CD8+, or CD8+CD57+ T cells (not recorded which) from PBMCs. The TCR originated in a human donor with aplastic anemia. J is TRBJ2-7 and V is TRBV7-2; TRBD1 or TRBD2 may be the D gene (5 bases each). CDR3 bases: TGTGCCAGCAGCCGGGACCCGGGCGGACGAGGGGACGAGCAGTACTTC. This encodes CASSRDPGGRGDEQYF.